This TCR beta chain comes out of a study of T cell responses to AZD1222 COVID-19 vaccine. Here immunoSEQ multiplex PCR was the method, and the copy in TCRdb shows in-frame clones only, minus some. The sample records around 110,000 clones, about nine tenths being singletons. CDR3 length: 14 amino acids. Germline V CDR1 and CDR2: GTSNPN, SVGIG (reference sequence). The V gene end was trimmed by 3 bases and the J gene end by 2 bases; junction bases not matched to a gene: 6. Regarding this clone: Its antigen is as yet unknown. The sample has other DNA sequences that encode this CDR3 too.

Study observations and caveats: It should be noted that donors were predominantly white British and more often female, and clonal diversity was possibly underestimated.

The receptor's source is an adult in good health. The chain joins TRBV30 to TRBJ1-1; 7 nucleotides match TRBD1. The sequenced sample was peripheral blood, obtained on day 0 of AZD1222 vaccination. CDR3 region: CAWSARGGNTEAFF. Here the CDR3 DNA reads TGTGCCTGGAGCGCGAGAGGGGGCAACACTGAAGCTTTCTTT.